Sequencing of this T cell receptor (beta chain) was carried out in a study of cytotoxic CD8 clonotypes in ibrutinib-treated CLL. Study-level information: The patients, about a dozen relapsed/refractory and more than 14 treatment-naive, included around 17 who were IGHV unmutated. Partial response was seen in approximately 25 patients and complete response in 2; after median around 69 months, around 14 stayed remitted, about 12 progressed.

Trimming cost V 3 bases and J 6 bases, with 9 bases left between them. The CDR3 loop spans 12 amino acids. Germline loops: CDR1 SGHAT, CDR2 FQDESV (reference sequence). Sequencing sought depths of 1 in 200,000 to 1 in 1 million T cells. Produced via immunoSEQ multiplex PCR; TCRdb's table is partial and in-frame only. The table includes over 100,000 clones, 80% to 90% detected once. A note on this clone: Its cognate antigen is unknown.

Broader study findings: Clonality rose at ibrutinib response and fell back toward baseline at progression.

Material: PBMCs, obtained after 24 months of ibrutinib treatment. The sequence derives from a human donor with chronic lymphocytic leukemia. The J gene is TRBJ2-7, the V gene TRBV11-1; D remains unclear. DNA for the CDR3: TGTGCCAGCAGCTTTAAGCCGTCCGAGCAGTACTTC. It translates to CASSFKPSEQYF.